Below are 14 T cell receptor beta chains sequenced from a single sample in a study of shared clonotypes between healthy human individuals. TCRdb's copy holds only in-frame clones and misses some; the assay was immunoSEQ multiplex PCR. The sample carries 2 million to 2.5 million clones, under 97% recorded once. Input material: naive CD4+ T cells sorted from blood. As to subset: CD45RA+ positively selected. These receptors all come from a man between 18 and 29 years old in good health.

The chain has TRBV5-1 and TRBJ2-1, with D possibly TRBD2 on 6 matching bases. V shed 3 bases and J shed 3 bases, with 16 bases lying between them. This CDR3 spans 16 amino acids. CDR1 is SGHRS and CDR2 is YFSETQ in the germline V gene. The CDR3 sequence is CASSSAGGALYNEQFF. The CDR3 nucleotides read TGCGCCAGCAGCTCGGCGGGCGGGGCGCTCTACAATGAGCAGTTCTTC.

The V call is TRBV18, the J call TRBJ1-5, with TRBD1 identical over 8 bases. There are 17 residues in the CDR3. The junction had 7 bases not matched to a gene; V was cut back by 3 bases and J by 0 bases. Germline values: CDR1 KGHSH, CDR2 LQKENI. The CDR3 DNA reads TGTGCCAGCTCACCTAGTCAGGGGGCTTATAGCAATCAGCCCCAGCATTTT. This codes for CASSPSQGAYSNQPQHF. Drawing the rest from reference TRBV18 and TRBJ1-5, the complete variable domain is NAGVMQNPRHLVRRRGQEARLRCSPMKGHSHVYWYRQLPEEGLKFMVYLQKENIIDESGMPKERFSAEFPKEGPSILRIQQVVRGDSAAYFCASSPSQGAYSNQPQHFGDGTRLSIL.

Of note for this clone: The sample contains more than one DNA sequence encoding this CDR3. V gene TRBV5-1 combines with J gene TRBJ1-6, with D unclear. The CDR3 contains 15 residues. Trimming shortened V by 0 bases and J by 1 base, and 5 bases separated the two germline ends. Germline values: CDR1 SGHRS, CDR2 YFSETQ. Written as DNA, the CDR3 is TGCGCCAGCAGCTTGGAGCAGTCCTATAATTCACCCCTCCACTTT. Amino acids: CASSLEQSYNSPLHF.

A single count supports this clone. Distinct nucleotide sequences in the sample also encode this CDR3. The chain combines TRBV5-1 with TRBJ2-7, with 10 bases fitting TRBD2. The J segment lost 2 bases and the V segment lost 2 bases, leaving 4 bases of the junction unmatched. Germline V CDR1 and CDR2: SGHRS, YFSETQ. The CDR3 totals 15 residues. The CDR3 here is CASSLRTSGPYEQYF. The CDR3 region has the DNA TGCGCCAGCAGCTTAAGGACTAGCGGACCCTACGAGCAGTACTTC.

The V and J genes are TRBV10-2 and TRBJ2-7, with 10 bases that match TRBD1. The CDR3 sequence is 16 residues long. J gave up 4 bases and V 4 bases, and 10 bases lay outside the gene matches. The germline V gene encodes CDR1 WSHSY and CDR2 SAAADI. DNA of the CDR3: TGCGCCAGCAGTGTTCCTTTGGGACAGGGGTTATACGAGCAGTACTTC. Amino acids: CASSVPLGQGLYEQYF.

This chain joins TRBV5-6 and TRBJ1-3, with D possibly being TRBD1 (5 bases). Germline values: CDR1 SGHDT, CDR2 YYEEEE. The CDR3 loop spans 16 amino acids. V lost 2 bases and J lost 4, with 16 bases in between. The CDR3 DNA follows: TGTGCCAGCAGCTTTGAGTCGTCGGGGCACGGAAACACCATATATTTT. Translated: CASSFESSGHGNTIYF. Combining the CDR3 with reference TRBV5-6 and TRBJ1-3 gives the whole variable domain DAGVTQSPTHLIKTRGQQVTLRCSPKSGHDTVSWYQQALGQGPQFIFQYYEEEERQRGNFPDRFSGHQFPNYSSELNVNALLLGDSALYLCASSFESSGHGNTIYFGEGSWLTVV.

J is TRBJ2-7 and V is TRBV18; D may be TRBD1 or TRBD2 (5 bases each). The V end was cut by 6 bases, the J end by 2 bases, with 11 bases between. This CDR3 has 13 amino acids. Germline CDR1 reads KGHSH; CDR2 reads LQKENI. CDR3 in DNA: TGTGCCAGCTCCTCGGGGCCGACCTACGAGCAGTACTTC. Its translation: CASSSGPTYEQYF.

The rearrangement uses TRBV9 and TRBJ1-2, with TRBD1 as a possible D gene (5 bases). Germline V CDR1 and CDR2: SGDLS, YYNGEE. V dropped 4 bases and J dropped 1 base, with 8 bases sitting between them. The CDR3 runs to 13 residues. Here the CDR3 DNA reads TGTGCCAGCAGCAAGGACATTAACTATGGCTACACCTTC. It translates to CASSKDINYGYTF. Using reference TRBV9 and TRBJ1-2 for the parts outside the CDR3, the full variable domain is DSGVTQTPKHLITATGQRVTLRCSPRSGDLSVYWYQQSLDQGLQFLIQYYNGEERAKGNILERFSAQQFPDLHSELNLSSLELGDSALYFCASSKDINYGYTFGSGTRLTVV.

The chain has TRBV6-5 and TRBJ1-2; D may be TRBD1 (5 bases). Germline V gene lookup returns CDR1 MNHEY and CDR2 SVGAGI. The CDR3 spans 13 residues. The V gene lost 5 bases and the J gene lost 2 bases, with 9 bases spanning the gap. The CDR3 nucleotides read TGTGCCAGCAGTGAATCAGGGAACTATGGCTACACCTTC. As protein: CASSESGNYGYTF.

This chain connects TRBV6-4 to TRBJ2-7; unclear D gene. Trimming removed 5 bases at V and 3 bases at J, with 2 bases between. CDR1 is MRHNA and CDR2 is SNTAGT in the germline V gene. The CDR3 is 10 residues long. The CDR3 reads CASSNYEQYF. The CDR3 coding sequence is TGTGCCAGCAGTAACTACGAGCAGTACTTC.

The V gene is TRBV5-4, the J gene TRBJ2-3; D gene uncertain. The length of the CDR3 is 13 residues. The germline V and J ends were trimmed by 10 bases and 1 base, with 13 bases remaining between them. Germline V gives CDR1 SGHNT, CDR2 YYREEE (reference sequence). The CDR3 nucleotides are TGTGCCTCCGAAAGGAGCGGCACAGATACGCAGTATTTT. Translating it yields CASERSGTDTQYF.

The J gene is TRBJ2-7, the V gene TRBV5-6; 7 bases are a match to TRBD1. This CDR3 spans 14 amino acids. Germline V gives CDR1 SGHDT, CDR2 YYEEEE. The junction had 8 bases not matched to a gene; V was cut back by 5 bases and J by 3 bases. CDR3 in DNA: TGTGCCAGCAGTTATCCGGGACAGATCTACGAGCAGTACTTC. Translating gives CASSYPGQIYEQYF.

The chain carries TRBV7-8 and TRBJ1-5; D remains unclear. V gave up 7 bases and J gave up 3 bases, with 28 bases separating them. There are 19 residues in the CDR3. The germline gives CDR1 SGHVS, CDR2 FQNEAQ. The CDR3: CASTLEPLSLAGFNQPQHF. CDR3 coding DNA: TGTGCCAGCACCCTGGAGCCTTTGTCCCTTGCTGGTTTCAATCAGCCCCAGCATTTT.

This chain links TRBV18 with TRBJ1-4; 8 bases are a match to TRBD1. After removal of 5 bases from V and 6 bases from J, the junction contained 8 bases not matched to a gene. The germline CDR1 and CDR2 sequences are KGHSH and LQKENI. The CDR3 length is 15 residues. The CDR3 spells CASSSRQGQYEKLFF. The CDR3 DNA follows: TGTGCCAGCTCATCTCGACAGGGGCAGTATGAAAAACTGTTTTTT.